These 16 T cell receptor beta chains came from one sample sequenced in a study of T-cell reconstitution after alpha-beta-depleted transplantation in children. The library targeted TCRbeta and was prepared with unique molecular identifiers. TCRdb used MiXCR to reprocess the PCR reads, holding one entry per CDR3 protein. Of some 250,000 distinct CDR3 sequences detected, approximately 12% appear once; the ten largest clones hold roughly 2.6%. The sample here was PBMCs from the stem cell graft donor, taken from the stem cell graft. Receptor source: a human donor who donated a stem cell graft to a child with acute lymphoblastic leukemia.

This clonotype was seen repeatedly, ten times or more. The chain employs TRBV6-5 and TRBJ2-7, with a tentative D call TRBD1 (6 bases). V was cut by 5 bases and J by 5 bases, with 22 bases left in between. The CDR3 contains 16 residues. CDR1 and CDR2 from the germline V gene are MNHEY and SVGAGI. DNA for the CDR3: TGTGCCAGCAGTCCGTCGTGGTCGGCAGGGGTCCACGAGCAGTACTTC. This sequence encodes CASSPSWSAGVHEQYF.

Details on this clonotype: A much larger clone lies a single base off, so this may be a read error. The rearrangement joins TRBV29-1 to TRBJ1-1; D possibly corresponds to TRBD1 (6 bases). This CDR3 has 13 amino acids. Germline V CDR1 and CDR2: SQVTM, ANQGSEA. As DNA, the CDR3 is TGCAGCGTTGGACCGGCGGGGGCCACTGGAGCTTTCTTT. Translation: CSVGPAGATGAFF.

This clonotype was recorded many times. This sequence joins TRBV12-3 or TRBV12-4 and TRBJ2-7; D perhaps matches TRBD2 (7 bases). The CDR3 is 17 residues long. Trimming removed 1 base from V and 2 bases from J, with 18 bases in between. CDR3 nucleotides: TGTGCCAGCAGTTTAGTTTCCCTCGGGGGGCTTACCTACGAGCAGTACTTC. Its protein product is CASSLVSLGGLTYEQYF.

This clonotype was recorded at least ten times. The chain combines TRBV11-1 with TRBJ2-3, with 13 bases identical to TRBD2. The CDR3 extends over 20 amino acids. Trimming removed 5 bases from V and 2 bases from J; junction bases left unmatched: 16. Per germline, CDR1 SGHAT and CDR2 FQDESV (reference sequence). The CDR3 is CASSLVGLWTSGRITDTQYF. CDR3 sequence (DNA): TGTGCCAGCAGCCTGGTCGGGCTCTGGACTAGCGGGAGAATCACAGATACGCAGTATTTT.

The chain has TRBV6-1 and TRBJ1-1, with a tentative D call TRBD1 (5 bases). The CDR3 totals 14 residues. CDR1 and CDR2 from the germline V gene are MNHNS and SASEGT. V was clipped by 6 bases and J by 0 bases, with 11 bases between them. CDR3 residues: CASRNRGLNTEAFF. In DNA form, the CDR3 reads TGTGCCAGCAGAAACCGGGGCCTGAACACTGAAGCTTTCTTT.

This clonotype was counted many times. CDR3 sequence (DNA): TGCAGTGCTAGAGAGAAGGCGGGGCTATCCTACGAGCAGTACTTC. It codes for CSAREKAGLSYEQYF. The chain uses TRBV20-1 and TRBJ2-7, with D possibly being TRBD2 (6 bases). Trimming stripped 0 bases from V and 1 base from J, with 13 bases between. Germline lookup yields CDR1 DFQATT and CDR2 SNEGSKA (reference sequence). This CDR3 has 15 amino acids.

This clonotype was detected ten times or more. This chain links TRBV19 with TRBJ2-7, with TRBD1 identical over 9 bases. The CDR3 contains 16 residues. With V trimmed by 7 bases and J by 6 bases, 16 bases remained unmatched. Germline assignment: CDR1 LNHDA and CDR2 SQIVND (reference sequence). The CDR3: CASTSRRTGVDGEQYF. Written as DNA, the CDR3 is TGTGCCAGTACCTCCCGACGGACAGGGGTTGATGGCGAGCAGTACTTC.

This clonotype was seen at least ten times. This chain uses TRBV14 with TRBJ1-1, with 8 bases matching TRBD1. The CDR3 is made up of 14 amino acids. The germline V gene encodes CDR1 SGHDN and CDR2 FVKESK. After removal of 4 bases from V and 4 bases from J, the junction contained 5 bases not matched to a gene. CDR3 nucleotide sequence: TGTGCCAGCAGCCGACTGACAGGGGTCACTGAAGCTTTCTTT. It codes for CASSRLTGVTEAFF.

This clonotype was counted ten times or more. The chain is built from TRBV7-9 and TRBJ2-7; 7 nucleotides line up with TRBD1. The CDR3 extends over 15 amino acids. V shed 4 bases and J 0 bases; nucleotides not matched to a gene: 6. The V gene's germline CDR1 is SEHNR and CDR2 FQNEAQ (reference sequence). The CDR3, as DNA: TGTGCCAGCAGCTCGTTCCGGGACAGCTCCTACGAGCAGTACTTC. It translates to CASSSFRDSSYEQYF.

In its sample, this clonotype was seen many times. The chain is built from TRBV12-3 or TRBV12-4 and TRBJ1-1; a weak D match, TRBD1 (5 bases). Trimming stripped 3 bases from V and 2 bases from J, with 13 bases between. The CDR3 has 15 residues. DNA of the CDR3: TGTGCCAGCAGTTTCGGGGGGAGGATTAACACTGAAGCTTTCTTT. It is translated as CASSFGGRINTEAFF.

The table lists this clonotype with many counts. The chain employs TRBV4-2 and TRBJ1-4; unclear D gene. Looked up from germline, CDR1 is LGHNA and CDR2 is YNFKEQ. Trimming removed 4 bases at V and 2 bases at J, with 11 bases between. There are 15 residues in the CDR3. CDR3 in DNA: TGTGCCAGCAGCCGGAATGCGGGGACTAATGAAAAACTGTTTTTT. It yields the protein CASSRNAGTNEKLFF.

At least ten counts were recorded for this clonotype. CDR3 in amino acids: CASSPVYPQETQYF. The DNA of the CDR3 is TGTGCCAGCAGCCCGGTTTACCCCCAAGAGACCCAGTACTTC. V gene TRBV5-4 combines with J gene TRBJ2-5; D not certain. Between the trimmed V and J ends, which lost 4 bases and 1 base, there was a span of 11 bases. CDR1 and CDR2 (germline): SGHNT, YYREEE (reference sequence). This CDR3 region has 14 residues.

In its sample, this clonotype was seen many times. The chain has TRBV11-1 and TRBJ2-2; D possibly uses TRBD1 or TRBD2 (6 bases each). Germline V gene lookup returns CDR1 SGHAT and CDR2 FQDESV (reference sequence). The V end was cut by 0 bases, the J end by 3 bases, with 17 bases between. The CDR3 contains 18 residues. CDR3 in amino acids: CASSLAPPPGGDTGELFF. The CDR3 bases are TGTGCCAGCAGCTTAGCGCCCCCCCCCGGGGGCGACACCGGGGAGCTGTTTTTT.

This clonotype was recorded at least ten times. The gene calls are TRBV4-1 and TRBJ1-6; D is unresolved. CDR1 MGHRA and CDR2 YSYEKL come from the germline V gene. Trimming cost V 1 base and J 3 bases, with 13 bases left between them. CDR3 size: 17 residues. This chain's CDR3 is CASSQVRLRSYNSPLHF. DNA for the CDR3: TGCGCCAGCAGCCAAGTGCGGTTGAGAAGCTATAATTCACCCCTCCACTTT.

This clonotype was seen at least ten times. The gene calls are TRBV20-1 and TRBJ2-3, with D unresolved. The CDR3 runs to 12 residues. Germline V gene lookup returns CDR1 DFQATT and CDR2 SNEGSKA (reference sequence). Trimming stripped 4 bases from V and 2 bases from J, with 7 bases between. Here the CDR3 reads CSAIGPTDTQYF. The CDR3, as DNA: TGCAGTGCTATCGGACCCACAGATACGCAGTATTTT.

The J gene is TRBJ1-6, the V gene TRBV5-1; TRBD1 might be the D (6 bases). CDR3 length equals 13 residues. V lost 4 bases and J lost 8, with 10 bases in between. CDR1 and CDR2 from the germline V gene are SGHRS and YFSETQ. The chain's CDR3 is CASSEGGYSPLHF. CDR3 in DNA: TGCGCCAGCAGCGAGGGGGGGTATTCACCCCTCCACTTT.